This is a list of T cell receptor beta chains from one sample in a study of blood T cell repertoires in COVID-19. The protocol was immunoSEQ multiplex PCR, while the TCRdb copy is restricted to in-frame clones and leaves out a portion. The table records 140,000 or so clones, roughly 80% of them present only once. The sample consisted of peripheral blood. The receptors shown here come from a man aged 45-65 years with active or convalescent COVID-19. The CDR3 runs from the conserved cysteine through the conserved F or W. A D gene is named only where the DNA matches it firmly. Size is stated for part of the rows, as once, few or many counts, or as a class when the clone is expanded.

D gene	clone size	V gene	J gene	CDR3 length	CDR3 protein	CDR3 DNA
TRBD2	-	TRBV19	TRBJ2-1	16	CASSILPATSGNEQFF	TGTGCCAGTAGTATTTTGCCAGCGACTAGCGGAAATGAGCAGTTCTTC
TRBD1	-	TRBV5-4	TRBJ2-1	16	CASSLDRGSSYNEQFF	TGTGCCAGCAGCTTGGACAGGGGAAGCTCCTACAATGAGCAGTTCTTC
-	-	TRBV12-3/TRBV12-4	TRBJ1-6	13	CASRSLLNSPLHF	TGTGCCAGCAGGTCCCTCCTTAATTCACCCCTCCACTTT
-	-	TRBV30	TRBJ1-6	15	CAWSDRVVGNSPLHF	TGTGCCTGGAGTGACAGGGTAGTAGGTAATTCACCCCTCCACTTT
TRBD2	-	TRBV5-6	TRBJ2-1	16	CASSLVELAGVNEQFF	TGTGCCAGCAGCTTGGTGGAGCTAGCGGGAGTCAATGAGCAGTTCTTC
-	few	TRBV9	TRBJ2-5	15	CASSAQGRGQETQYF	TGTGCCAGCAGCGCCCAGGGTCGGGGGCAAGAGACCCAGTACTTC
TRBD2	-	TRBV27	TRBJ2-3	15	CASSYLAGGPDTQYF	TGTGCCAGCAGTTACCTAGCGGGAGGGCCAGATACGCAGTATTTT
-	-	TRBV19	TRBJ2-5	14	CASSVDTSQETQYF	TGTGCCAGTAGTGTCGACACTTCCCAAGAGACCCAGTACTTC
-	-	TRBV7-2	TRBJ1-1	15	CASSLKPGEGSEAFF	TGTGCCAGCAGCTTAAAGCCAGGGGAAGGTTCTGAAGCTTTCTTT
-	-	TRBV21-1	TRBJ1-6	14	CASCPGQMNSPLHF	TGTGCCAGCTGTCCCGGACAGATGAATTCACCCCTCCACTTT
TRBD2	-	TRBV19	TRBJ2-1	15	CASKGSGSSYNEQFF	TGTGCCAGTAAGGGGAGCGGGAGCTCCTACAATGAGCAGTTCTTC
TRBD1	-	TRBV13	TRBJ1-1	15	CASSSLGQGGTEAFF	TGTGCCAGCAGCTCGCTCGGACAGGGTGGCACTGAAGCTTTCTTT
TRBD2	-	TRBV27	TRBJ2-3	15	CASSSASGGGDTQYF	TGTGCCAGCAGTTCAGCTAGCGGCGGGGGAGATACGCAGTATTTT
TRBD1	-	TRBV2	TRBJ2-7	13	CASSGTGLLEQYF	TGTGCCAGCTCCGGGACAGGGCTCTTAGAGCAGTACTTC
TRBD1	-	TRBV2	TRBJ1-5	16	CASSEERTGRNQPQHF	TGTGCCAGCAGTGAAGAGCGGACAGGACGTAATCAGCCCCAGCATTTT
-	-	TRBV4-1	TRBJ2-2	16	CASSQGEWSNTGELFF	TGCGCCAGCAGCCAAGGGGAGTGGTCGAACACCGGGGAGCTGTTTTTT
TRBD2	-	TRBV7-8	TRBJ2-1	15	CASSLGLAAYNEQFF	TGTGCCAGCAGCCTCGGACTAGCCGCCTACAATGAGCAGTTCTTC
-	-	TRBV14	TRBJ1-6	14	CASSFGQRNSPLHF	TGTGCCAGCAGCTTCGGACAGAGAAATTCACCCCTCCACTTT
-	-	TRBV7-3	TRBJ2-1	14	CASSLTSGYNEQFF	TGTGCCAGCAGCTTAACTAGCGGATACAATGAGCAGTTCTTC
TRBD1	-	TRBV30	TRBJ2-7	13	CAWSQQGVYEQYF	TGTGCCTGGAGTCAACAGGGGGTCTACGAGCAGTACTTC
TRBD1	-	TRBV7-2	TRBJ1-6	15	CASSPGTGNSSPLHF	TGTGCCAGCAGCCCAGGGACAGGGAATAGTTCACCCCTCCACTTT
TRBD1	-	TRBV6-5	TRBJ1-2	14	CASSSPGQVYGYTF	TGTGCCAGCAGTTCCCCGGGACAGGTCTATGGCTACACCTTC
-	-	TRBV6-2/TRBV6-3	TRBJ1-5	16	CASSPLRDTYNQPQHF	TGTGCCAGCAGCCCGCTCCGGGACACCTACAATCAGCCCCAGCATTTT
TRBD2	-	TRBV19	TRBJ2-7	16	CASSIRPGTSGYEQYF	TGTGCCAGTAGTATAAGGCCCGGGACTAGCGGCTACGAGCAGTACTTC
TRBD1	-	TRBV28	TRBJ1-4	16	CATSLWRGGGNEKLFF	TGTGCCACCAGTTTATGGAGAGGGGGCGGGAATGAAAAACTGTTTTTT
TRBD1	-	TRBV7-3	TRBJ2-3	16	CASSLDRGHSTDTQYF	TGTGCCAGCAGCCTCGACAGGGGGCATAGCACAGATACGCAGTATTTT
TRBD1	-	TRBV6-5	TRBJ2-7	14	CASSPGQGSYEQYF	TGTGCCAGCTCTCCGGGACAGGGCTCCTACGAGCAGTACTTC
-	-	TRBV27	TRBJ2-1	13	CASPASTYNEQFF	TGTGCCAGCCCAGCGTCGACCTACAATGAGCAGTTCTTC
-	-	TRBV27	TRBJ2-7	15	CASRRTISGSYEQYF	TGTGCCAGCAGACGGACAATTTCCGGTTCCTACGAGCAGTACTTC
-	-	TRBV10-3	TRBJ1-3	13	CAIGTYSGNTIYF	TGTGCCATTGGGACTTACTCTGGAAACACCATATATTTT
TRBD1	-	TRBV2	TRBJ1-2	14	CASRGDRGGYGYTF	TGTGCCAGCAGGGGAGACAGGGGAGGCTATGGCTACACCTTC
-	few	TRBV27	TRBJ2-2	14	CASKLLRGTGELFF	TGTGCCAGTAAATTACTACGGGGGACCGGGGAGCTGTTTTTT
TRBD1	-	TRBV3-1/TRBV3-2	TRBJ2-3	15	CASSQGTGTTDTQYF	TGTGCCAGCAGCCAAGGGACAGGGACCACAGATACGCAGTATTTT
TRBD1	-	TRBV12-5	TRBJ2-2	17	CASGFRGQGASTGELFF	TGTGCTAGTGGTTTCCGCGGACAGGGGGCGAGCACCGGGGAGCTGTTTTTT
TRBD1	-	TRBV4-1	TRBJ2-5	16	CASSQETSGGFETQYF	TGCGCCAGCAGCCAAGAAACGTCAGGGGGATTTGAGACCCAGTACTTC
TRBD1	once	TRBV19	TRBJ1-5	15	CASTKGQGNNQPQHF	TGTGCCAGTACCAAGGGACAGGGTAACAATCAGCCCCAGCATTTT
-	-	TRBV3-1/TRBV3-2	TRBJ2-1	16	CASSRGRSTAYNEQFF	TGTGCCAGCTCCCGGGGTCGGAGTACAGCCTACAATGAGCAGTTCTTC
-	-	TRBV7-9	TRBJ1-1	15	CASSFQGGSSTEAFF	TGTGCCAGCAGCTTTCAGGGAGGGTCGAGCACTGAAGCTTTCTTT
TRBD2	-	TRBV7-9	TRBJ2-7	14	CASSPTSVGYEQYF	TGTGCCAGCAGCCCAACTAGCGTCGGCTACGAGCAGTACTTC
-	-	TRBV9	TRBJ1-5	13	CASSVGQNQPQHF	TGTGCCAGCAGCGTCGGTCAAAACCAGCCCCAGCATTTT
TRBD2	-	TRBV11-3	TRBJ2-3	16	CASSPGGAPSTDTQYF	TGTGCCAGCAGCCCGGGGGGGGCGCCCAGCACAGATACGCAGTATTTT
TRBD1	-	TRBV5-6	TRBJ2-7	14	CASSPGTGSREQYF	TGTGCCAGCAGCCCGGGGACAGGTTCTCGAGAGCAGTACTTC
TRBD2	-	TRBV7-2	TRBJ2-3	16	CASSLGGRGFTDTQYF	TGTGCCAGCAGCTTAGGAGGGAGGGGCTTCACAGATACGCAGTATTTT